This T cell receptor (beta chain) originates from a study of cytomegalovirus exposure and HLA in healthy donors. V was clipped by 5 bases and J by 3 bases, with 16 bases between them. The germline gives CDR1 SGHAT, CDR2 FQNNGV. The CDR3 extends over 15 amino acids. Notes on the study in general: Available immune exposure information covered CMV serostatus only. A previous analysis found most TCR beta V segments productive roughly 87% or roughly 30% of the time. The CMV antigen specificity of three CMV-associated chains was confirmed through in vitro analysis.

As regards this clone: What it binds is unknown.

Vbeta (60) and Jbeta (13) primers were used in the PCR. Measured with immunoSEQ multiplex PCR; TCRdb has only the in-frame clones, and not every one. Of about 160,000 clones in the sample, roughly 80% were seen once. The TCR originated in a young man in good health and CMV-seronegative. Sample: PBMCs. The chain couples TRBV11-2 to TRBJ1-2; D might be TRBD1 (6 bases). CDR3 sequence: CASSHHRVDDYGYTF. In DNA form, the CDR3 reads TGTGCCAGCAGCCACCACAGGGTGGACGACTATGGCTACACCTTC.